The 17 T cell receptor beta chains below were found in one sample sequenced in a study of T cells in Graves' hyperthyroidism and ophthalmopathy. Authors of the study amplified TCR beta CDR3 regions from RNA transcripts. The TCR CDR3 was amplified in a first-round RT-PCR using the HTBI primer set. TCRdb reprocessed the multiplex PCR reads with MiXCR, giving one entry per CDR3 protein. The top ten clones hold about 10% of a sample with about 740,000 distinct CDR3 sequences, around 15% of them seen once. Sequencing was performed on blood. These receptors originate from a woman between 18 and 29 years old with Graves' hyperthyroidism.

This clonotype was seen ten or more times. This chain uses TRBV20-1 with TRBJ2-7; 9 bases map to TRBD1. There are 16 residues in the CDR3. Germline CDR1 and CDR2: DFQATT and SNEGSKA (reference sequence). The V and J ends lost 3 bases and 3 bases, in that order; junction bases with no gene match: 12. The CDR3 DNA reads as TGCAGTGCTAGTTCTCCGGGACAGGGATCCAGCTACGAGCAGTACTTC. Translating it yields CSASSPGQGSSYEQYF.

This clonotype was seen many times. The J gene is TRBJ2-3, the V gene TRBV13, with unresolved D. The germline V and J ends were trimmed by 4 bases and 5 bases, with 10 bases remaining between them. The CDR3 covers 13 residues. Germline CDR1 PRHDT, CDR2 FYEKMQ (reference sequence). For the CDR3, the DNA is TGTGCCAGCAGCTCCCTAGTGAAAGATACGCAGTATTTT. The encoded protein is CASSSLVKDTQYF.

This clonotype was recorded many times. The chain combines TRBV12-3 or TRBV12-4 with TRBJ2-3, with 7 positions matching TRBD2. The V segment lost 5 bases and the J segment 10 bases; nucleotides outside the gene matches: 9. The CDR3 runs 13 residues. In DNA, the CDR3 is TGTGCCAGCAGTCCCTATGGACTAGTTTCGCAGTATTTT. This translates into CASSPYGLVSQYF.

For this clonotype: Given a much more abundant clone one base away, this may be a read error. J is TRBJ2-1 and V is TRBV2; 8 bases are a match to TRBD1. The CDR3 totals 14 residues. Per germline, CDR1 SNHLY and CDR2 FYNNEI. The CDR3 DNA reads as TGTGCCAGCAGTGATGGGACAGGCTACGATGAGCAGTTCTTC. Its protein is CASSDGTGYDEQFF.

The chain employs TRBV5-1 and TRBJ1-2; TRBD1 matches 7 bases. This CDR3 has 16 amino acids. The germline gives CDR1 SGHRS, CDR2 YFSETQ. J lost 4 bases, V lost 0 bases, and 9 bases had no gene match. In DNA form, the CDR3 reads TGCGCCAGCAGCTTGGAATCCGTGACAGGGACCTATGGCTACACCTTC. Translating it yields CASSLESVTGTYGYTF.

In this sample, this clonotype turned up many times. The chain is built from TRBV11-3 and TRBJ2-7; a possible D gene is TRBD2 (6 bases). CDR1 is SGHNT and CDR2 is YENEEA in the germline V gene. Trimming pared 5 bases from V and 3 bases from J, leaving 14 bases between. This CDR3 comprises 14 residues. CDR3 nucleotides: TGTGCCAGCAGCCCCTACGGGGGTGGCTACGAGCAGTACTTC. Protein product: CASSPYGGGYEQYF.

The sample holds many counts of this clonotype. The chain is built from TRBV11-2 and TRBJ2-1; no clear D. The germline V and J ends were trimmed by 5 bases and 7 bases, with 12 bases remaining between them. Germline lookup yields CDR1 SGHAT and CDR2 FQNNGV. This CDR3 is 13 amino acids long. The CDR3 here is CASSLPRPNEQFF. CDR3 bases: TGTGCCAGCAGCCTACCCCGCCCGAATGAGCAGTTCTTC.

This clonotype was seen more than once but under ten times. This sequence joins TRBV19 and TRBJ1-5; the D gene is possibly TRBD1 (6 bases). V lost 6 bases, J lost 3 bases, and 15 bases lay in between. Per germline, CDR1 LNHDA and CDR2 SQIVND (reference sequence). The CDR3 is 15 amino acids. CDR3 sequence: CASSYQQGNNQPQHF. In DNA form, the CDR3 reads TGTGCCAGTAGCTATCAACAGGGTAACAATCAGCCCCAGCATTTT.

The chain employs TRBV5-1 and TRBJ2-7, with 7 bases identical to TRBD2. With V trimmed by 0 bases and J by 1 base, 13 bases remained unmatched. Looked up from germline, CDR1 is SGHRS and CDR2 is YFSETQ. The CDR3 extends over 18 amino acids. CDR3 DNA: TGCGCCAGCAGCTTGGACCCCCTTTACGGGGGGAATTCCTACGAGCAGTACTTC. It is translated as CASSLDPLYGGNSYEQYF.

This clonotype has more than one count but fewer than ten. The V call is TRBV20-1, the J call TRBJ2-5; maybe TRBD1 (6 bases). Germline assignment: CDR1 DFQATT and CDR2 SNEGSKA (reference sequence). V was pared by 6 bases and J by 1 base, with 12 bases between. The CDR3 loop spans 13 amino acids. The CDR3 protein is CSATPDSQETQYF. Here the CDR3 DNA reads TGCAGTGCCACCCCGGACAGCCAAGAGACCCAGTACTTC.

This clonotype was picked up many times. V usage is TRBV6-1 and J usage is TRBJ2-1; 15 bases match TRBD2. V was pared by 6 bases and J by 8 bases, with 5 bases of the junction left unmatched. The germline V gene has CDR1 MNHNS and CDR2 SASEGT. The CDR3 consists of 15 residues. The CDR3 spells CASSPGLAGGHEQFF. The DNA of the CDR3 is TGTGCCAGCAGCCCGGGACTAGCGGGAGGTCATGAGCAGTTCTTC.

This chain links TRBV27 with TRBJ2-7; D might be TRBD1 or TRBD2, each matching 5 bases. From germline, CDR1 is MNHEY and CDR2 SMNVEV (reference sequence). The CDR3 extends over 15 amino acids. The ends were cut back, 1 base at V and 5 bases at J, with 15 bases in the middle. CDR3: CASSLLVGDGHEQYF. In DNA form, the CDR3 reads TGTGCCAGCAGTTTATTAGTGGGGGACGGACACGAGCAGTACTTC.

There are many counts of this clonotype. This chain joins TRBV12-3 or TRBV12-4 and TRBJ2-1; D gene ambiguous. This CDR3 is built from 11 residues. V was shortened by 6 bases and J by 6 bases, with 6 bases between the two germline ends. CDR3 in DNA: TGTGCCAGCAGCTCCCGCAATGAGCAGTTCTTC. This translates into CASSSRNEQFF.

The sample holds a few counts of this clonotype. The J gene is TRBJ1-2, the V gene TRBV19; 7 bases match TRBD1. V lost 7 bases, J lost 3 bases, and 2 bases stayed unmatched. The CDR3 covers 12 residues. Germline loops: CDR1 LNHDA, CDR2 SQIVND (reference sequence). CDR3: CASNDRDYGYTF. The CDR3 bases are TGTGCCAGTAACGACAGGGACTATGGCTACACCTTC.

This clonotype appeared many times. The chain has TRBV18 and TRBJ2-7, with 9 bases lining up with TRBD1. V lost 3 bases to trimming and J lost 2 bases; unmatched junction nucleotides: 2. The CDR3 has 14 residues. Germline V gene lookup returns CDR1 KGHSH and CDR2 LQKENI. The CDR3, as DNA: TGTGCCAGCTCACCCGACAGGGGGGCCTACGAGCAGTACTTC. It is translated as CASSPDRGAYEQYF.

This clonotype was counted only a few times. This CDR3 is CSDKYPSSYNEQFF. DNA of the CDR3: TGCAGCGACAAATATCCCAGCTCCTACAATGAGCAGTTCTTC. The chain couples TRBV20-1 to TRBJ2-1; D ambiguous. The V gene's germline CDR1 is DFQATT and CDR2 SNEGSKA (reference sequence). The CDR3 covers 14 residues.

This clonotype was picked up many times. V and J are TRBV7-2 and TRBJ1-1, with a weak D call TRBD1 (6 bases). V shed 2 bases and J shed 4 bases, with 14 bases lying between them. The germline gives CDR1 SGHTA, CDR2 FQGNSA. The CDR3 is 15 residues long. The CDR3 loop is CASSLIQGRGTEAFF. In DNA, the CDR3 is TGTGCCAGCAGCTTAATTCAGGGGCGAGGCACTGAAGCTTTCTTT.